The present T cell receptor beta chain was sequenced within a study of memory CD8 T cells in hepatitis C reinfection (dated by TCRdb to the late 2010s). Looking at the study overall: Three donors spontaneously resolved two consecutive HCV infections, while two donors cleared a primary infection but became chronically infected after reinfection. HCV reinfection was defined as a positive HCV RNA test following two negative tests taken at least 60 days apart. Between about 2008 and 2013, 5 or 6 reinfection cases with stored pre-reinfection samples were identified. Participants who had resolved a prior HCV infection were followed every 3 months in the reinfection study. Samples from before reinfection were taken anywhere from 55 to 20 weeks prior to reinfection being detected. Across an HCV reinfection episode in a handful of donors, the study followed the TCR beta repertoire of virus-specific CD8 T cells over time. What the authors observed across the whole study: Because only 5 or 6 donors were included, definitive conclusions about public clonotypes linked to secondary clearance could not be reached by the study.

The library came from the immunoSEQ multiplex PCR assay. Genomic DNA was extracted from the sorted cells, and Adaptive Biotechnologies' automated high-throughput method was used to sequence the TCR beta V, D and J regions. A two-step, bias-controlled multiplex PCR was used to amplify CDR3 regions. An Illumina instrument was used to sequence the amplified TCR beta libraries. The paper's data handling went like this. Demultiplexed reads were processed to lower amplification and sequencing bias, and the IMGT database was used to assign CDR3 sequences to gene families. ImmunoSEQ software version 2.0 was used to analyze the repertoire data. Out-of-frame sequences and sequences containing stop codons in the CDR3 were removed from the clonotype lists. Clonotypes below 0.01% frequency were excluded because they corresponded to less than one cell. Richness was computed as observed richness divided by input cell number, and evenness as Shannon entropy divided by log observed richness. Repertoire diversity and the similarity between time points were measured using Simpson diversity and Morisita-Horn overlap indices. Clonotypes were categorized as dominant (>1%), sub-dominant (0.5-0.99%), low abundance (0.1-0.49%) or lowest abundance (<0.1%). For the germline index, total nucleotide additions were subtracted from total CDR3 length, and that difference was then divided by total CDR3 length. In its TCRdb copy, this immuneACCESS table keeps in-frame sequences only and misses some clones. Where compared with another copy, unresolved V genes explain less than half of these, and the others have no known cause. V and J calls and clone size follow that table, whereas D and trimming were derived from the DNA. Present in this sample are 45,000 to 55,000 clones, roughly 91% of which were seen just once. Of the sample, 0.9% to 1.1% is held by the ten largest clones.

The germline V gene encodes CDR1 SGHKS and CDR2 YYEKEE (reference sequence). CDR3 length: 12 amino acids, cysteine to valine. The DNA shown is the 36-base CDR3, in frame from base 1. Trimming leaves V shorter by 5 bases and J shorter by 5 bases, with the junction holding 3 bases beyond the gene matches. A note on this clone: What antigen it recognizes has not been identified. It has no much larger one-base neighbor in the sample; base qualities were not kept.

The time point label corresponds to: pre-reinfection, 55 to 20 weeks before reinfection detection. TCR sequencing was performed on the sorted cells directly ex vivo, without any in vitro expansion beforehand. The donors were people who inject drugs and were enrolled in Canada's Montreal Acute Hepatitis C Cohort Study (HEPCO). As controls, total naive CD8 T cells, sorted as viable CD3+ CD8+ CD45RO-, were obtained from a couple of donors at each of the three reinfection time points. Before sorting, cryopreserved peripheral blood mononuclear cells were thawed, and CD8 T cells were purified from the thawed cells. CD8 T cells were enriched by negative selection with the MACS CD8+ T cell Isolation Kit. Cells were sorted on a BD FACSAria II sorter running FACSDiva software, and FlowJo was used to analyze the data.

The receptor chain draws on TRBV5-5 and TRBJ2-7, with 8 central nucleotides matching TRBD1. This TCR was recovered from a young man with hepatitis C virus infection. The sequenced material came from naive CD8+ T cells sorted from blood. The sample's cell subset or site label, in plain terms: total naive CD8+CD45RO- T cells. DNA sequence: TGTGCCAGCAGTCCAGGGGGCCACGAGCAGTACGTC. It codes for CASSPGGHEQYV.